This TCR beta chain was sequenced in a study of blood T cell repertoires in COVID-19. About the research overall: Samples of COVID-19 (acute and convalescent) were obtained from the United States, Italy and Spain. From T cells, B-cell-depleted T cells, or PBMCs came the material, which was cDNA or gDNA.

In the authors' methods: Amplification with reference gene primers provided the estimates of nucleated cell counts. Some clones are missing from TCRdb's copy, which holds only in-frame ones; the method was immunoSEQ multiplex PCR. Clonal size and the V and J genes are those of that table, whereas D and trimming came from the DNA. Altogether about 99,000 clones are present, roughly 84% being singletons, with the ten largest covering under 2%. The germline CDR1 and CDR2 sequences are SGDLS and YYNGEE. CDR3 size: 13 residues. V lost 1 base and J 9 bases, leaving 11 bases between the germline ends. The receptor comes from a man between 70 and 80 years old with active or convalescent COVID-19. Sequencing used peripheral blood. This sequence joins TRBV9 and TRBJ2-1, with D unclear. CDR3 sequence: CASSVSLLAEQFF. The CDR3 DNA follows: TGTGCCAGCAGCGTATCGCTTTTGGCTGAGCAGTTCTTC.